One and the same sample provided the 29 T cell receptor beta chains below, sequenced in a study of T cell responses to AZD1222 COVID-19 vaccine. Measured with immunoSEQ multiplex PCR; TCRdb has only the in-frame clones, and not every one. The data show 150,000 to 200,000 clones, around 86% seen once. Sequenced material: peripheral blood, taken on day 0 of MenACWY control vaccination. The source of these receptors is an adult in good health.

The CDR3: CATSRVGGVNEKLFF. The CDR3 DNA sequence: TGTGCCACCAGCAGAGTTGGGGGAGTTAATGAAAAACTGTTTTTT. The chain has TRBV15 and TRBJ1-4, with TRBD1 as a possible D gene (5 bases). CDR3 size: 15 residues. Trimming pared 1 base from V and 4 bases from J, leaving 10 bases between. The germline V gene encodes CDR1 LNHNV and CDR2 YYDKDF (reference sequence). Filled out from reference TRBV15 and TRBJ1-4, the complete variable domain reads DAMVIQNPRYQVTQFGKPVTLSCSQTLNHNVMYWYQQKSSQAPKLLFHYYDKDFNNEADTPDNFQSRRPNTSFCFLDIRSPGLGDTAMYLCATSRVGGVNEKLFFGSGTQLSVL.

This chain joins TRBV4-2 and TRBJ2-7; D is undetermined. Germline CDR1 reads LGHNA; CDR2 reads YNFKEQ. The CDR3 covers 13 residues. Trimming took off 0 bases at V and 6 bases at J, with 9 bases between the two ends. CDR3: CASSQDLRVEQYF. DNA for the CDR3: TGTGCCAGCAGCCAAGATCTAAGGGTCGAGCAGTACTTC.

Here the CDR3 reads CASSLVAPAQYF. The CDR3 region has the DNA TGTGCCAGCAGCTTAGTGGCCCCTGCCCAGTATTTT. The rearrangement links TRBV7-9 to TRBJ2-3; unclear D gene. From germline, CDR1 is SEHNR and CDR2 FQNEAQ (reference sequence). With 1 base removed from V and 12 bases from J, the gap between germline ends came to 11 bases. The CDR3 is made up of 12 amino acids. Using reference TRBV7-9 and TRBJ2-3 for the parts outside the CDR3, the full variable domain is DTGVSQNPRHKITKRGQNVTFRCDPISEHNRLYWYRQTLGQGPEFLTYFQNEAQLEKSRLLSDRFSAERPKGSFSTLEIQRTEQGDSAMYLCASSLVAPAQYFGPGTRLTVL.

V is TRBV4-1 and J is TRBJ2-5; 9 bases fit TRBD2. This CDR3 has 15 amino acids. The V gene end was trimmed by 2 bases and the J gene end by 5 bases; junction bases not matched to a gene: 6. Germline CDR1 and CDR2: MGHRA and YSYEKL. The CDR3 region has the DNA TGCGCCAGCAGCCAAAACGCGGGGGGGATGGAGACCCAGTACTTC. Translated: CASSQNAGGMETQYF.

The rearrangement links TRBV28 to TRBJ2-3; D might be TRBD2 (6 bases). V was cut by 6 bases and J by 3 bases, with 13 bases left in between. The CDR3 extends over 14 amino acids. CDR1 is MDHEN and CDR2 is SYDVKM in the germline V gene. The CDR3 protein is CASSKSSVTDTQYF. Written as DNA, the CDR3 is TGTGCCAGCAGCAAATCTAGCGTAACAGATACGCAGTATTTT.

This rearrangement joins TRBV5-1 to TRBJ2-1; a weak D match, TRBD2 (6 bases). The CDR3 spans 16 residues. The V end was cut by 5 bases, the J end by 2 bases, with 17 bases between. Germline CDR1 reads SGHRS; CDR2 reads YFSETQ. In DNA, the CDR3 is TGCGCCAGCAGGGTGGCGGGACGACAGCCCTACAATGAGCAGTTCTTC. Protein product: CASRVAGRQPYNEQFF.

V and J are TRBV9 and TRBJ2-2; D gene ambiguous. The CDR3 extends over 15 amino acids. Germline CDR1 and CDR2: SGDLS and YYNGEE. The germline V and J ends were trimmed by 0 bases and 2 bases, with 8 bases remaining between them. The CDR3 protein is CASSVGPDNTGELFF. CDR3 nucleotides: TGTGCCAGCAGCGTAGGTCCTGACAACACCGGGGAGCTGTTTTTT.

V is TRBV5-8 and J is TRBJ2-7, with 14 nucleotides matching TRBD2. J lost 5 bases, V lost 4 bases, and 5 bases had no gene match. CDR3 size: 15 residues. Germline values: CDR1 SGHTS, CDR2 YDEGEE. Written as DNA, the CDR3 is TGTGCCAGCAGCCAGGGACTAGCGGGAGTAAACGAGCAGTACTTC. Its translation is CASSQGLAGVNEQYF.

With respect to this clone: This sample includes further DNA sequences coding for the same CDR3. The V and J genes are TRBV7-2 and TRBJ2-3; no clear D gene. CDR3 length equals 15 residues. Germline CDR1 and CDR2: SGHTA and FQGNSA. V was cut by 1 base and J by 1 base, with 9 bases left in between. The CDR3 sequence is CASSLGGLGTDTQYF. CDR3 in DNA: TGTGCCAGCAGCTTAGGGGGATTAGGCACAGATACGCAGTATTTT. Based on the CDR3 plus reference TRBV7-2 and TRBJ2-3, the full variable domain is GAGVSQSPSNKVTEKGKDVELRCDPISGHTALYWYRQSLGQGLEFLIYFQGNSAPDKSGLPSDRFSAERTGGSVSTLTIQRTQQEDSAVYLCASSLGGLGTDTQYFGPGTRLTVL.

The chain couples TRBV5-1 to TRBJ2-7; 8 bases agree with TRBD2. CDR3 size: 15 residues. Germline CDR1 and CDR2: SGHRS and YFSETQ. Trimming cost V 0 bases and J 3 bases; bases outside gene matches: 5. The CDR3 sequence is CASSLEASGRYEQYF. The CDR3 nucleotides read TGCGCCAGCAGCTTGGAGGCTAGCGGGCGCTACGAGCAGTACTTC.

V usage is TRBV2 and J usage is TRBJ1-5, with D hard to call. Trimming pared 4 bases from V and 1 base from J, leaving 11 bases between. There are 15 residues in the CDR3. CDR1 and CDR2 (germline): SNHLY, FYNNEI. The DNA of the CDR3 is TGTGCCAGCAGTGCAGAGAGGGCGAGCAATCAGCCCCAGCATTTT. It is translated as CASSAERASNQPQHF. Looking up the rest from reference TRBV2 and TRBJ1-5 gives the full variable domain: EPEVTQTPSHQVTQMGQEVILRCVPISNHLYFYWYRQILGQKVEFLVSFYNNEISEKSEIFDDQFSVERPDGSNFTLKIRSTKLEDSAMYFCASSAERASNQPQHFGDGTRLSIL.

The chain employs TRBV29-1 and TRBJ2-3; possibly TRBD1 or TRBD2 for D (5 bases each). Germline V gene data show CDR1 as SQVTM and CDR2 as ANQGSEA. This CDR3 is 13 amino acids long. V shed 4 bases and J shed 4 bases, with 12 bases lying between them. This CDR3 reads CSVVAGSADTQYF. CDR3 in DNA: TGCAGCGTTGTTGCAGGGAGCGCAGATACGCAGTATTTT.

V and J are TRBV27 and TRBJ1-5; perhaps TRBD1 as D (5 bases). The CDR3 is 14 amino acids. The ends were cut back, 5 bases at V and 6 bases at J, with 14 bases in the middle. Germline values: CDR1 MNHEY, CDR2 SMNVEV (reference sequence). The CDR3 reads CASSPRGGRQPQHF. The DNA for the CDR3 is TGTGCCAGCAGTCCCCGGGGGGGTCGTCAGCCCCAGCATTTT.

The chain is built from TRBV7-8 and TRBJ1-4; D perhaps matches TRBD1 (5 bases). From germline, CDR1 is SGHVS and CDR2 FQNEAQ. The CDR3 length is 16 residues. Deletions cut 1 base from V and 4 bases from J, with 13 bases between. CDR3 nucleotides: TGTGCCAGCAGCTTAGTCGGGGCCAGCTATAATGAAAAACTGTTTTTT. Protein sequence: CASSLVGASYNEKLFF.

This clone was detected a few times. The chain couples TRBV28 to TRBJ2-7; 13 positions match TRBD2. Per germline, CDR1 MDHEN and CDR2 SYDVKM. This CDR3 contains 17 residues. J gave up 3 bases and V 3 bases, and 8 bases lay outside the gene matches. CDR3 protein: CASSFTSGGALHYEQYF. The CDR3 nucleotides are TGTGCCAGCAGTTTTACTAGCGGGGGGGCTCTCCACTACGAGCAGTACTTC.

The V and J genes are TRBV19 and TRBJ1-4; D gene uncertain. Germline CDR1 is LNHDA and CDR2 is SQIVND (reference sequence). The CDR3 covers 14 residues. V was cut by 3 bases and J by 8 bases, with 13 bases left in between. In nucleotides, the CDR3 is TGTGCCAGTAGTATTTCGGCGGGAGCGGAAAAACTGTTTTTT. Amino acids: CASSISAGAEKLFF. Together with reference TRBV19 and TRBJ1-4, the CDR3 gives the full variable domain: DGGITQSPKYLFRKEGQNVTLSCEQNLNHDAMYWYRQDPGQGLRLIYYSQIVNDFQKGDIAEGYSVSREKKESFPLTVTSAQKNPTAFYLCASSISAGAEKLFFGSGTQLSVL.

This chain's CDR3 is CASSFGGDAAYEQYF. The CDR3 bases are TGTGCCAGCAGTTTCGGGGGGGACGCTGCCTACGAGCAGTACTTC. The V and J genes are TRBV28 and TRBJ2-7, with 8 bases that match TRBD2. The germline V gene encodes CDR1 MDHEN and CDR2 SYDVKM. There are 15 residues in the CDR3. V trimming: 3 bases; J trimming: 2 bases; junction bases outside the gene matches: 6.

Here the CDR3 reads CASSLRGDTEAFF. CDR3 sequence (DNA): TGTGCCAGCAGCTTACGAGGAGACACTGAAGCTTTCTTT. The V call is TRBV7-3, the J call TRBJ1-1; D gene uncertain. The CDR3 extends over 13 amino acids. V gave up 2 bases and J gave up 3 bases, with 7 bases separating them. CDR1 and CDR2 (germline): SGHTA, FQGTGA.

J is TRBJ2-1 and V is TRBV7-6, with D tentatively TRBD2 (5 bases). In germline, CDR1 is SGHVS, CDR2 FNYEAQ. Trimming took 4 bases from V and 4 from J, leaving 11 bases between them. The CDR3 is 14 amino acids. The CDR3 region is CASSSGGSYNEQFF. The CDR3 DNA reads TGTGCCAGCAGCTCAGGAGGCAGTTACAATGAGCAGTTCTTC.

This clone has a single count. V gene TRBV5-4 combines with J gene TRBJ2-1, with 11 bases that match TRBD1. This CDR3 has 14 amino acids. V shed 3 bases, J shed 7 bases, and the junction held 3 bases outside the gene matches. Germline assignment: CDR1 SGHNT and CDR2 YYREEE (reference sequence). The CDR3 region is CASSSGQGANEQFF. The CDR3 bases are TGTGCCAGCAGCTCTGGACAGGGGGCGAATGAGCAGTTCTTC.

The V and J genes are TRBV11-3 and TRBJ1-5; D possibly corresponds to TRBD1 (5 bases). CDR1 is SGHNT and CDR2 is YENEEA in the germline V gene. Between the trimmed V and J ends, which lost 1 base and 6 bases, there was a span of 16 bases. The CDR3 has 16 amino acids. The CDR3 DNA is TGTGCCAGCAGCTTAGGGGGAGACAGCGAGGGTCAGCCCCAGCATTTT. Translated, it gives CASSLGGDSEGQPQHF. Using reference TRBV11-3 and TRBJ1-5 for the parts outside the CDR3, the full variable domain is EAGVVQSPRYKIIEKKQPVAFWCNPISGHNTLYWYLQNLGQGPELLIRYENEEAVDDSQLPKDRFSAERLKGVDSTLKIQPAELGDSAVYLCASSLGGDSEGQPQHFGDGTRLSIL.

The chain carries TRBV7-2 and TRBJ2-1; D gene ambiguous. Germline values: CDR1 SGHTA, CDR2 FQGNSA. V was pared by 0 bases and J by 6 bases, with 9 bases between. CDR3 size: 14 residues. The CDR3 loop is CASSLALTVNEQFF. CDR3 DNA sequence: TGTGCCAGCAGCTTAGCGCTAACGGTCAATGAGCAGTTCTTC.

DNA of the CDR3: TGTGCCTGGAGTGTACGGGACTGGGAGACCCAGTACTTC. Translated, it gives CAWSVRDWETQYF. V is TRBV30 and J is TRBJ2-5; a weak D match, TRBD2 (6 bases). The V end lost 0 bases, the J end lost 5 bases, and 10 bases lay between the germline ends. In germline, CDR1 is GTSNPN, CDR2 SVGIG (reference sequence). CDR3 length equals 13 residues.

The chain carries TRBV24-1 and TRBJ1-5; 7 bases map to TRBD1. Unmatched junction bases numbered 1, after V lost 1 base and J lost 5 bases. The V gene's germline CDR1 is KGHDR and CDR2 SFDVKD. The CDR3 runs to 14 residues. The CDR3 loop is CATSDLDRDQPQHF. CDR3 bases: TGTGCCACCAGTGATTTAGACAGGGATCAGCCCCAGCATTTT.

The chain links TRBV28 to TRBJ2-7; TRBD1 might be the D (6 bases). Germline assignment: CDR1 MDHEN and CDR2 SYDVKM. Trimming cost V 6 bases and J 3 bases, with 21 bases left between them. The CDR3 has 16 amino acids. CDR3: CASSSPTLDRFYEQYF. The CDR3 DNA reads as TGTGCCAGCAGCTCCCCCACCCTGGACAGATTCTACGAGCAGTACTTC. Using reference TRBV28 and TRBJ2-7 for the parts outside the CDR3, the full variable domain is DVKVTQSSRYLVKRTGEKVFLECVQDMDHENMFWYRQDPGLGLRLIYFSYDVKMKEKGDIPEGYSVSREKKERFSLILESASTNQTSMYLCASSSPTLDRFYEQYFGPGTRLTVT.

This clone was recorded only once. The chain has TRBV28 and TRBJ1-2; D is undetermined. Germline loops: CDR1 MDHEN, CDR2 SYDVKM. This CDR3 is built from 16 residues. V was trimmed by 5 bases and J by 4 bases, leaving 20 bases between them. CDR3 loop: CASSADGWEAAYGYTF. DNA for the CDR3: TGTGCCAGCAGTGCGGATGGGTGGGAGGCAGCCTATGGCTACACCTTC.

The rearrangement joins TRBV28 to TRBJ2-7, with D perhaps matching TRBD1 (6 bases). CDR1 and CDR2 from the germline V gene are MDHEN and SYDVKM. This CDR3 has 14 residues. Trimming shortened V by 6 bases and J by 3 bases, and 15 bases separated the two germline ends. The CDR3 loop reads CASSPQGSGYEQYF. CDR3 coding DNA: TGTGCCAGCAGCCCACAGGGTTCGGGCTACGAGCAGTACTTC.

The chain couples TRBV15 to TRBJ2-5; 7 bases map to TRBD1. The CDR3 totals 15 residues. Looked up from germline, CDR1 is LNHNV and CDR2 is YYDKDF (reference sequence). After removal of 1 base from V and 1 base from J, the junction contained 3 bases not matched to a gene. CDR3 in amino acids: CATSRAGDSQETQYF. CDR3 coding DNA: TGTGCCACCAGCAGAGCCGGGGACAGCCAAGAGACCCAGTACTTC. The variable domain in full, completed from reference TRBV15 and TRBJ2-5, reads DAMVIQNPRYQVTQFGKPVTLSCSQTLNHNVMYWYQQKSSQAPKLLFHYYDKDFNNEADTPDNFQSRRPNTSFCFLDIRSPGLGDTAMYLCATSRAGDSQETQYFGPGTRLLVL.

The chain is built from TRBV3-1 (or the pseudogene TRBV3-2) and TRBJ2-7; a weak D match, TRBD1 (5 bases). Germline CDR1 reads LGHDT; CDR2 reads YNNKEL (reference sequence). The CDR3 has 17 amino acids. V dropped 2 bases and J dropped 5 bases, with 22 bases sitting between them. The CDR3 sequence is CASSQYSNMGRNNEQYF. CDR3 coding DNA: TGTGCCAGCAGCCAATACTCGAACATGGGGCGCAACAACGAGCAGTACTTC.